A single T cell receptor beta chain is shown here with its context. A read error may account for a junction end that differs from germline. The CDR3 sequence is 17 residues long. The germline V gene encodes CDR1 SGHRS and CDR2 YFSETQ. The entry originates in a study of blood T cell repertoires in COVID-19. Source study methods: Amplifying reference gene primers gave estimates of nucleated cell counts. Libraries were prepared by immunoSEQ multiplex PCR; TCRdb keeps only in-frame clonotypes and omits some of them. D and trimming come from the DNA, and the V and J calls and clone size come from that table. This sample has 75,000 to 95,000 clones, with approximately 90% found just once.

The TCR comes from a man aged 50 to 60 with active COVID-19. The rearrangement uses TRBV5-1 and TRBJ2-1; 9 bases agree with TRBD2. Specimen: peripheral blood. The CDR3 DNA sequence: TGCGCCCGCAGCTTGGTTAAACCTGGCGGGGGGGGGTCTGAGCAGTTCTTC. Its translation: CARSLVKPGGGGSEQFF.